This note documents a single T cell receptor beta chain sequence. Its antigen is not identified. These data originate in a study of PD-1 blockade in classical Hodgkin lymphoma. Germline CDR1 reads SGHRS; CDR2 reads YFSETQ. Trimming removed 3 bases at V and 4 bases at J, with 16 bases between. CDR3 length: 15 residues. The table came from immunoSEQ multiplex PCR; TCRdb's copy has only in-frame clones and leaves some out. Of some 96,000 clones listed, roughly 91% are singletons. Stated time point: cycle 4 day 1 (C4D1), after six to seven weeks of nivolumab. With no exception, relapse followed autologous stem cell transplantation in all patients, and brentuximab vedotin exposure varied. Study-level results: Complete responders had baseline diversity similar to newly diagnosed patients. TCR diversity at baseline was reported to be reduced in newly diagnosed patients relative to healthy donors.

This clonotype was obtained from a human donor with classical Hodgkin lymphoma. Sequences were derived from peripheral blood mononuclear cells (PBMCs), sampled before the fourth cycle of nivolumab. J is TRBJ1-2 and V is TRBV5-1, with D possibly being TRBD1 (5 bases). The chain's CDR3 is CASSSSVQDLYGYTF. The CDR3 nucleotides read TGCGCCAGCAGCTCGTCGGTACAGGACCTCTATGGCTACACCTTC.